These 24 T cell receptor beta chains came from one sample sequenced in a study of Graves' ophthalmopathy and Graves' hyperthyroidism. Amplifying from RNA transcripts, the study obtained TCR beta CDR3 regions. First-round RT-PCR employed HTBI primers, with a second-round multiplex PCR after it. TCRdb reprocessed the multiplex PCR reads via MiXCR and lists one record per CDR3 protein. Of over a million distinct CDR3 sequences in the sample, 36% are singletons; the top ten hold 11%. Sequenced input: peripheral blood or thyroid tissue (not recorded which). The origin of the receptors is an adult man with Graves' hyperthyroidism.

The CDR3 sequence is CASSLWATPGEQYF. In DNA, the CDR3 is TGTGCCAGCAGCCTATGGGCTACCCCGGGGGAGCAGTACTTC. The V and J genes are TRBV7-2 and TRBJ2-7; D possibly corresponds to TRBD2 (5 bases). This CDR3 comprises 14 residues. CDR1 and CDR2 (germline): SGHTA, FQGNSA. The V end was cut by 5 bases, the J end by 7 bases, with 18 bases between. Complete variable domain (other parts from reference TRBV7-2 and TRBJ2-7): GAGVSQSPSNKVTEKGKDVELRCDPISGHTALYWYRQSLGQGLEFLIYFQGNSAPDKSGLPSDRFSAERTGGSVSTLTIQRTQQEDSAVYLCASSLWATPGEQYFGPGTRLTVT.

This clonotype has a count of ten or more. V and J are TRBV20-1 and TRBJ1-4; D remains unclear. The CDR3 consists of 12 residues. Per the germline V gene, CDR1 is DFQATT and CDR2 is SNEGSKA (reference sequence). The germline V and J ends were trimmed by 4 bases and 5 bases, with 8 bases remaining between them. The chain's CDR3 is CSAIGPNEKLFF. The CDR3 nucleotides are TGCAGTGCTATAGGTCCCAATGAAAAACTGTTTTTT.

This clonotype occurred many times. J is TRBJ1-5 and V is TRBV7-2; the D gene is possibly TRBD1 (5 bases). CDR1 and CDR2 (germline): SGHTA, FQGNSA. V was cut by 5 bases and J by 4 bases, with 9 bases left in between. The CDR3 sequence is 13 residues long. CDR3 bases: TGTGCCAGCAGCAACAGACAGAATCAGCCCCAGCATTTT. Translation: CASSNRQNQPQHF.

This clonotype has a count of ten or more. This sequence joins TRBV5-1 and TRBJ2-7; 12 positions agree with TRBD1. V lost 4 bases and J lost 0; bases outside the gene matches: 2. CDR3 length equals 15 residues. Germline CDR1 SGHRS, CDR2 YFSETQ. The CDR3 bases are TGCGCCAGCAGCGGGACAGGGGGCATCTCCTACGAGCAGTACTTC. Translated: CASSGTGGISYEQYF.

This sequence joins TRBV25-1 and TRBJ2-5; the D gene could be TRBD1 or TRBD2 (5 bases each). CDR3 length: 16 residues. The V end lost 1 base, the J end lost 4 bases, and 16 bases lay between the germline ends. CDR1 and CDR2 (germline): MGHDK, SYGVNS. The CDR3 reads CASSESGTVKGETQYF. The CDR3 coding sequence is TGTGCCAGCAGTGAATCGGGGACGGTTAAGGGAGAGACCCAGTACTTC.

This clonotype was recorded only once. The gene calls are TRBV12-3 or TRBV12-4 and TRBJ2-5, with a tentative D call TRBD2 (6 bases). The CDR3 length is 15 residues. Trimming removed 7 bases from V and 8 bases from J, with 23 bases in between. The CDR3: CASNTGSGDGATQYF. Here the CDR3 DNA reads TGTGCCAGCAATACAGGCTCGGGGGACGGAGCAACCCAGTACTTC.

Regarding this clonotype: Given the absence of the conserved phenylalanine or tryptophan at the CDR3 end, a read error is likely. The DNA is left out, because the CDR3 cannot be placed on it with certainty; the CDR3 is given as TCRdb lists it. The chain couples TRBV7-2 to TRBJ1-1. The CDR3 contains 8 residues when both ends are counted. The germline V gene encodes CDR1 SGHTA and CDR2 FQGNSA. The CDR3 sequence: CASSEGTS.

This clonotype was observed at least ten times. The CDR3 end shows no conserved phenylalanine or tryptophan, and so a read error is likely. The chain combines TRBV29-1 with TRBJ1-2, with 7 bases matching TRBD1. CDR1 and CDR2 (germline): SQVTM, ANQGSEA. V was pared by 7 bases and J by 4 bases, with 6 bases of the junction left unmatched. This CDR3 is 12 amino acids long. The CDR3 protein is CSARDSLYGYTL. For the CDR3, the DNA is TGCAGCGCAAGGGACAGCCTCTATGGCTACACCCTC.

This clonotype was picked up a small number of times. The CDR3 DNA reads as TGTGCCAGTAGTATAATACTCCCCCAGGGAGGGGGCTACACCTTC. It yields the protein CASSIILPQGGGYTF. This chain connects TRBV19 to TRBJ1-2; tentatively, D is TRBD1 (5 bases). CDR3 length equals 15 residues. The V gene lost 2 bases and the J gene lost 8 bases, with 18 bases spanning the gap. CDR1 and CDR2 (germline): LNHDA, SQIVND (reference sequence).

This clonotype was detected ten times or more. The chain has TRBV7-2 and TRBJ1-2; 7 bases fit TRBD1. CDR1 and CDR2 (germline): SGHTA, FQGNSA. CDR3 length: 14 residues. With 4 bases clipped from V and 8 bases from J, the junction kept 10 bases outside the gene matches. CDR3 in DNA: TGTGCCAGCAGCTCACCGGGACAGCCTTTGGGCTACACCTTC. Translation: CASSSPGQPLGYTF.

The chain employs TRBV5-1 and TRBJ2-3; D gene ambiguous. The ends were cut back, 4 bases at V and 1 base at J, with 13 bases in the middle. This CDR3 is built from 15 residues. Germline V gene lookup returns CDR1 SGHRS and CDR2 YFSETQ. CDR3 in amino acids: CASSEVRVGTDTQYF. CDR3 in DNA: TGCGCCAGCAGCGAGGTCCGGGTTGGCACAGATACGCAGTATTTT.

The CDR3 reads CASGRQGFYGYTF. CDR3 coding DNA: TGTGCCAGCGGCCGGCAGGGGTTCTATGGCTACACCTTC. The rearrangement uses TRBV10-3 and TRBJ1-2; a possible D gene is TRBD1 (6 bases). CDR1 and CDR2 (germline): ENHRY, SYGVKD. This CDR3 is built from 13 residues. The V end was cut by 10 bases, the J end by 4 bases, with 16 bases between.

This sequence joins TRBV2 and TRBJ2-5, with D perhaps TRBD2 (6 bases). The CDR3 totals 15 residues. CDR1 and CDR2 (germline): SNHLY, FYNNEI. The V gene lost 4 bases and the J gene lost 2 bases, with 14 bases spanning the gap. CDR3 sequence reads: CASSARGFGQETQYF. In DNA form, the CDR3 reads TGTGCCAGCAGTGCCCGGGGGTTTGGGCAAGAGACCCAGTACTTC. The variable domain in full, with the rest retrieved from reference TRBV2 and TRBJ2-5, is EPEVTQTPSHQVTQMGQEVILRCVPISNHLYFYWYRQILGQKVEFLVSFYNNEISEKSEIFDDQFSVERPDGSNFTLKIRSTKLEDSAMYFCASSARGFGQETQYFGPGTRLLVL.

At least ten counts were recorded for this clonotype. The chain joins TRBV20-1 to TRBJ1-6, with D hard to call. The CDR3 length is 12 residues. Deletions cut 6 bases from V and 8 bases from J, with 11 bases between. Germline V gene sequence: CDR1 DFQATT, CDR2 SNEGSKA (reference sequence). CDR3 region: CSAKPGDSPLHF. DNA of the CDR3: TGCAGTGCAAAACCTGGGGATTCACCCCTCCACTTT.

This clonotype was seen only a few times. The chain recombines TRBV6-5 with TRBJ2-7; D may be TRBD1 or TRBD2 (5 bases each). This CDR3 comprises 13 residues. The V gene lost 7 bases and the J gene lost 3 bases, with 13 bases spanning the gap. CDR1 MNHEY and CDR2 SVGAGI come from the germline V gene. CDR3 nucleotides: TGTGCCAGCACTTGGGACGCTGGCTACGAGCAGTACTTC. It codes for CASTWDAGYEQYF.

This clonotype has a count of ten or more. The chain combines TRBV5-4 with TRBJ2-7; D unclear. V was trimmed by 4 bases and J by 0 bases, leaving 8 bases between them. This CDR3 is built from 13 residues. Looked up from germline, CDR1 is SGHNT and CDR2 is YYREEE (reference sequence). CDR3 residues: CASSRENSYEQYF. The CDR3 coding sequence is TGTGCCAGCAGCAGGGAAAACTCCTACGAGCAGTACTTC.

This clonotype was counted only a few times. DNA for the CDR3: TGTGCCAGCAGCTTGGCCCCGGTTGAAGTTGGGCAGCCCCAGCATTTT. It translates to CASSLAPVEVGQPQHF. The chain carries TRBV5-5 and TRBJ1-5; D unresolved. Per the germline V gene, CDR1 is SGHKS and CDR2 is YYEKEE (reference sequence). V dropped 0 bases and J dropped 7 bases, with 17 bases sitting between them. The CDR3 has 16 residues.

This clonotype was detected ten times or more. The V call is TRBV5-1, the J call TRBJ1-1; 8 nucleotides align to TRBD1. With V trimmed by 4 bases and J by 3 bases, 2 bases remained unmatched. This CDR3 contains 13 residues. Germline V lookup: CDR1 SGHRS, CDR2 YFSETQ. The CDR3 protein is CASSRQGHTEAFF. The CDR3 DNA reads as TGCGCCAGCAGCCGACAGGGGCACACTGAAGCTTTCTTT.

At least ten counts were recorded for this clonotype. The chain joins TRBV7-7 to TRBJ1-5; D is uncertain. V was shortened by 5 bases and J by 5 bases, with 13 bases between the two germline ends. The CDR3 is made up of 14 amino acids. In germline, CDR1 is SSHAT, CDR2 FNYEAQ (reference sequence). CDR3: CASSPREYYQPQHF. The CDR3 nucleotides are TGTGCCAGCAGCCCTCGAGAATACTATCAGCCCCAGCATTTT.

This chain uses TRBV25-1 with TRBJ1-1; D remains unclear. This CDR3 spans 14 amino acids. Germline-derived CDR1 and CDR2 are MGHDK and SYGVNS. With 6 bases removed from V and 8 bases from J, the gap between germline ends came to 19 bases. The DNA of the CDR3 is TGTGCCAGCAGAGATAATGGGAGGGCAGGCGAAGCTTTCTTT. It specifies CASRDNGRAGEAFF.

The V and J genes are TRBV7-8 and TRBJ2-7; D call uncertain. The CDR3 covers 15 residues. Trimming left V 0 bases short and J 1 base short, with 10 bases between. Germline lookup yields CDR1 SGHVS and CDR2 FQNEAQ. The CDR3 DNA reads TGTGCCAGCAGCTTAGCGAAGGGCCATTCCTACGAGCAGTACTTC. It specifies CASSLAKGHSYEQYF. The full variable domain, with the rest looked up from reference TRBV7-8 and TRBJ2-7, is GAGVSQSPRYKVAKRGQDVALRCDPISGHVSLFWYQQALGQGPEFLTYFQNEAQLDKSGLPSDRFFAERPEGSVSTLKIQRTQQEDSAVYLCASSLAKGHSYEQYFGPGTRLTVT.

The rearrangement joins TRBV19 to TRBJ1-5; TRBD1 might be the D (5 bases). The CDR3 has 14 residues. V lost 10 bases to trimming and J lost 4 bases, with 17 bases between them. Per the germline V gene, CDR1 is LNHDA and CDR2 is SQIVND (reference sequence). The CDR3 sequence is CATLSWDLNQPQHF. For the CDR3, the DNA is TGTGCCACTCTCTCCTGGGACTTAAATCAGCCCCAGCATTTT.

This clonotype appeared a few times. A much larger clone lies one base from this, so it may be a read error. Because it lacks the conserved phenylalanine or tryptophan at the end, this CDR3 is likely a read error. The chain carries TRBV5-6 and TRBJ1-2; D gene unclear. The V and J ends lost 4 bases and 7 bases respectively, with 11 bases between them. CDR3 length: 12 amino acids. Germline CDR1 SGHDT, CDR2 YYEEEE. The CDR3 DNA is TGTGCCAGCAGCCATGGGCGCAGTGGCTACACCCTC. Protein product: CASSHGRSGYTL.

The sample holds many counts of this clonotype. CDR3 coding DNA: TGCGCCAGCAGCCCCGACAACAACTATGGCTACACCTTC. Translated: CASSPDNNYGYTF. The genes are TRBV5-1 and TRBJ1-2, with D uncertain. Germline CDR1 SGHRS, CDR2 YFSETQ. This CDR3 spans 13 amino acids. Trimming took 4 bases from V and 2 from J, leaving 9 bases between them.